This T cell receptor (beta chain) was recorded in a study of post-analysis software for immune sequencing data. Across the whole study: The courses of disease that were included comprised relapsing-remitting, secondary progressive and progressive-relapsing multiple sclerosis.

This clonotype was found a few times. Its specificity is unknown. The study, taken as a whole, reports: Multiple sclerosis patients showed significantly lower normalized Chao1 diversity than controls did. Patients had higher frequencies than controls of a handful of TRBV segments, including TRBV5-6, TRBV5-1 and TRBV20-1. F-measure co-clustering was strong for batch-matched samples.

Carried by the TCR beta cDNA libraries were unique molecular identifiers. Input populations of roughly 0.85 to 11 million T cells gave rise to hundreds of thousands of cDNA molecules. TCRdb re-analysed the PCR reads in MiXCR, keeping a single row per CDR3 protein. The repertoire holds more than 450,000 distinct CDR3 sequences, with about 40% as singletons. Germline CDR1 and CDR2: SGHAT and FQNNGV. The ends were cut back, 3 bases at V and 5 bases at J, with 7 bases in the middle. The CDR3 contains 12 residues. The chain joins TRBV11-2 to TRBJ1-2; D gene unclear. The receptor's source is a girl aged 5-17 years with multiple sclerosis. What was sequenced was blood. The CDR3 loop reads CASSFNQYGYTF. For the CDR3, the DNA is TGTGCCAGCAGCTTTAACCAATATGGCTACACCTTC.